This TCR beta chain was recovered during a study of shared clonotypes between healthy human individuals. Whole-study context: For every donor, three CD4 naive, three CD4 memory, two CD8 naive and one CD8 memory plates were used. Whole-study findings and limits: Memory subsets generally showed smaller estimated richness than naive subsets did.

The CDR3 contains 14 residues. Germline trimming cut 5 bases from V and 2 bases from J; bases unmatched to any gene: 3. In germline, CDR1 is SEHNR, CDR2 FQNEAQ (reference sequence). To note about this clone: Its antigen is unidentified. The sample has other DNA sequences that encode this CDR3 too.

Deep-level assay runs were performed. Using immunoSEQ multiplex PCR, the repertoire was profiled, and TCRdb retains in-frame clones only, with some absent. Of 1.6 million or so clones listed, roughly 97% are singletons. The specimen sequenced was naive CD4+ T cells sorted from blood. Subset in this sample: CD45RA+ positively selected. The chain couples TRBV7-9 to TRBJ1-5, with 7 bases fitting TRBD1. The receptor comes from a young man in good health. This CDR3 is CASSLTGGNQPQHF. DNA of the CDR3: TGTGCCAGCAGCCTCACAGGGGGCAATCAGCCCCAGCATTTT.